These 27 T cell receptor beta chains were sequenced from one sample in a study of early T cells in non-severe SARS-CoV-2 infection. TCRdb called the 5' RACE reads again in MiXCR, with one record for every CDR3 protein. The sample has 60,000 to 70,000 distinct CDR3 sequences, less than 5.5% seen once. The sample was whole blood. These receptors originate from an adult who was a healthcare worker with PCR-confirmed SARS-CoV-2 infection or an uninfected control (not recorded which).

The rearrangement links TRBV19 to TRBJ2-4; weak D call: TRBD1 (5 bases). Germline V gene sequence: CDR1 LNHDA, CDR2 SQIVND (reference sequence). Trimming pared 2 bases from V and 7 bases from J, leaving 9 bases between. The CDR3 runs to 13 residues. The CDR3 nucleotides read TGTGCCAGTAGTATACAGGGTGTCAACATTCAGTACTTC. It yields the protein CASSIQGVNIQYF.

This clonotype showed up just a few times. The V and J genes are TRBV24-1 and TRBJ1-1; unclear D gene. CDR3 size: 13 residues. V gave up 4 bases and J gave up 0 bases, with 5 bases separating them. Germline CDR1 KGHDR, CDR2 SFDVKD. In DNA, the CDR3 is TGTGCCACCAGTGAAGCACTGAACACTGAAGCTTTCTTT. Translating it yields CATSEALNTEAFF.

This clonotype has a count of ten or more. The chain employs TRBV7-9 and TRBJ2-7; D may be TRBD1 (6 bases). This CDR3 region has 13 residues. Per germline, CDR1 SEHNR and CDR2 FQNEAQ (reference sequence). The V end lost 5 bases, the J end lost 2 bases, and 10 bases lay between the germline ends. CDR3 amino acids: CASSLGQPYEQYF. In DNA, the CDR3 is TGTGCCAGCAGCCTCGGACAGCCCTACGAGCAGTACTTC.

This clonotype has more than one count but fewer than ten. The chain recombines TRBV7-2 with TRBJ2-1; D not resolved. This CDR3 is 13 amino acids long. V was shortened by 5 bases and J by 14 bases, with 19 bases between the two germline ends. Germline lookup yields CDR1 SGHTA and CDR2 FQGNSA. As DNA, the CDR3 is TGTGCCAGCAGCCTCACGATCGACCTAGGCAAGTTCTTC. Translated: CASSLTIDLGKFF.

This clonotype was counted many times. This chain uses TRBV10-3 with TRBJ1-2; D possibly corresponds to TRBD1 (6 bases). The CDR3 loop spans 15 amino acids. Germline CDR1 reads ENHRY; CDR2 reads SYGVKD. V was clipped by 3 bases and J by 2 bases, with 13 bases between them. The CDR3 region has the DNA TGTGCCATCAGTGACCTCCGACAGGAGAACTATGGCTACACCTTC. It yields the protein CAISDLRQENYGYTF.

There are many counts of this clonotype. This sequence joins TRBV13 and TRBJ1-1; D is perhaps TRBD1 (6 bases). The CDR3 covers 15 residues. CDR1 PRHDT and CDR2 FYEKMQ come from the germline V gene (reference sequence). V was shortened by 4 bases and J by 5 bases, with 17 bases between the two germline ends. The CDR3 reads CASSSYRDVGTEAFF. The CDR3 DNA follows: TGTGCCAGCAGCTCCTACAGGGACGTGGGAACTGAAGCTTTCTTT.

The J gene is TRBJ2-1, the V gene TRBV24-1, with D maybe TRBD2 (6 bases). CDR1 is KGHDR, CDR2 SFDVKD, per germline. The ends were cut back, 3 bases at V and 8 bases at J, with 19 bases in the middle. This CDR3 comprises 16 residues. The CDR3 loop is CATSDDRDLTGDEQFF. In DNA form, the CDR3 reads TGTGCCACCAGTGATGACCGGGACTTAACCGGGGATGAGCAGTTCTTC.

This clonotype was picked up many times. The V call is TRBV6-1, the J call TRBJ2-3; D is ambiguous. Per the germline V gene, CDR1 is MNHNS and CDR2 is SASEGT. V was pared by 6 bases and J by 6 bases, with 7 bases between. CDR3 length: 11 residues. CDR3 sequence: CASRPGDTQYF. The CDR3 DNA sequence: TGTGCCAGCAGGCCGGGCGATACGCAGTATTTT.

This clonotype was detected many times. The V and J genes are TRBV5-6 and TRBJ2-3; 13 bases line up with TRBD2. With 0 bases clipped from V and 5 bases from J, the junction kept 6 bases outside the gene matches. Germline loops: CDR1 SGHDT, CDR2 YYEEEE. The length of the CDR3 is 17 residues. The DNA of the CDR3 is TGTGCCAGCAGCTTGGCCCGGACTAGCGGGGGAGGAGATACGCAGTATTTT. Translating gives CASSLARTSGGGDTQYF. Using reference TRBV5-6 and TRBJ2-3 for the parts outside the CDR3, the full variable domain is DAGVTQSPTHLIKTRGQQVTLRCSPKSGHDTVSWYQQALGQGPQFIFQYYEEEERQRGNFPDRFSGHQFPNYSSELNVNALLLGDSALYLCASSLARTSGGGDTQYFGPGTRLTVL.

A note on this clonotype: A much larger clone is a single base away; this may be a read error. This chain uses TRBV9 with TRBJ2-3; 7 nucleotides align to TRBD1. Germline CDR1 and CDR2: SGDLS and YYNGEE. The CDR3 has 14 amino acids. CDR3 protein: CASSAGTDTDAQYF. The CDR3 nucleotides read TGTGCCAGCAGCGCCGGGACAGACACAGATGCGCAGTATTTT. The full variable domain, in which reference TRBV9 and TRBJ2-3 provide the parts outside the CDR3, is DSGVTQTPKHLITATGQRVTLRCSPRSGDLSVYWYQQSLDQGLQFLIQYYNGEERAKGNILERFSAQQFPDLHSELNLSSLELGDSALYFCASSAGTDTDAQYFGPGTRLTVL.

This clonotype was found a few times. CDR3 loop: CAGQAGAGTDTQYF. In DNA, the CDR3 is TGTGCCGGCCAGGCAGGGGCCGGTACAGATACGCAGTATTTT. This chain links TRBV28 with TRBJ2-3; weak D call: TRBD1 (6 bases). Trimming cost V 11 bases and J 3 bases, with 18 bases left between them. In germline, CDR1 is MDHEN, CDR2 SYDVKM. The CDR3 has 14 amino acids. Full variable domain (rest looked up from reference TRBV28 and TRBJ2-3): DVKVTQSSRYLVKRTGEKVFLECVQDMDHENMFWYRQDPGLGLRLIYFSYDVKMKEKGDIPEGYSVSREKKERFSLILESASTNQTSMYLCAGQAGAGTDTQYFGPGTRLTVL.

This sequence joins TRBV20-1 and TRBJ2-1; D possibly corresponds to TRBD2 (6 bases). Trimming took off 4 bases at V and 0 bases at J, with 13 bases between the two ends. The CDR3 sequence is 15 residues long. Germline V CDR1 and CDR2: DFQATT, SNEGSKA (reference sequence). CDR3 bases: TGCAGTGCTATCGATAGCGGCCCCTCCTACAATGAGCAGTTCTTC. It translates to CSAIDSGPSYNEQFF.

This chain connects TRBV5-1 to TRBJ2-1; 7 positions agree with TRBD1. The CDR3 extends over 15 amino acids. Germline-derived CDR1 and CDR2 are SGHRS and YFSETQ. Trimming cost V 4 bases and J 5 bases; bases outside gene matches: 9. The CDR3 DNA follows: TGCGCCAGCAGCCTACTCCCCGACAGGGACAATGAGCAGTTCTTC. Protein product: CASSLLPDRDNEQFF.

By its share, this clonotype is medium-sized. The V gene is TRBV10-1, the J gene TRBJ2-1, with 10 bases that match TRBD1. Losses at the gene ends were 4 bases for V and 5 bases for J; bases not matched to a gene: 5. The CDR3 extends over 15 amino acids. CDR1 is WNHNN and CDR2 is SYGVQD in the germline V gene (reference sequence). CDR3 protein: CASSGPGQGNNEQFF. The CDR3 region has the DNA TGCGCCAGCAGTGGTCCGGGACAGGGGAACAATGAGCAGTTCTTC.

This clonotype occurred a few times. The DNA of the CDR3 is TGCAGCGCCCCGGCCAAGACATCGGAAGCCTACGAGCAGTACTTC. It encodes CSAPAKTSEAYEQYF. The chain uses TRBV29-1 and TRBJ2-7; unclear D gene. Trimming pared 7 bases from V and 2 bases from J, leaving 21 bases between. Germline V gene data show CDR1 as SQVTM and CDR2 as ANQGSEA. The CDR3 is made up of 15 amino acids.

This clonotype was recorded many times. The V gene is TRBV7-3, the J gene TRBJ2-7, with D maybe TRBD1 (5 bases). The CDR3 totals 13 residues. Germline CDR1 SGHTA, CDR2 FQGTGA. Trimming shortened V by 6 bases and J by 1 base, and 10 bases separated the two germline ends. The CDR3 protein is CASSPGISYEQYF. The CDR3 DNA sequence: TGTGCCAGCAGTCCAGGGATTTCCTACGAGCAGTACTTC.

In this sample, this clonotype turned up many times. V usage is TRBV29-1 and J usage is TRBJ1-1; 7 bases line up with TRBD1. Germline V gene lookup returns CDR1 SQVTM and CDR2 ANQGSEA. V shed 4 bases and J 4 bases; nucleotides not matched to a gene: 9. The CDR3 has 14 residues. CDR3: CSVAQGDVSTEAFF. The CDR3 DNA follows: TGCAGCGTTGCCCAGGGGGACGTAAGCACTGAAGCTTTCTTT.

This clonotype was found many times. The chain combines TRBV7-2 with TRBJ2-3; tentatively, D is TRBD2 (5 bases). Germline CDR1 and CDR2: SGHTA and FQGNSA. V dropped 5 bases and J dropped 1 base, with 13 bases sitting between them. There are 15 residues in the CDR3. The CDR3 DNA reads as TGTGCCAGCAGCCTAGGACTCGCTGGCACAGATACGCAGTATTTT. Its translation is CASSLGLAGTDTQYF.

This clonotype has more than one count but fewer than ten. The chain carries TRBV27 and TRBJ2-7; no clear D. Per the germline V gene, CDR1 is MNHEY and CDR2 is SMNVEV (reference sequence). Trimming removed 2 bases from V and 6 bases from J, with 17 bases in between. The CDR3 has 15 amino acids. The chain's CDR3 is CASSLRAATLGEQYF. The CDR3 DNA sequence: TGTGCCAGCAGTTTACGGGCAGCTACACTGGGCGAGCAGTACTTC.

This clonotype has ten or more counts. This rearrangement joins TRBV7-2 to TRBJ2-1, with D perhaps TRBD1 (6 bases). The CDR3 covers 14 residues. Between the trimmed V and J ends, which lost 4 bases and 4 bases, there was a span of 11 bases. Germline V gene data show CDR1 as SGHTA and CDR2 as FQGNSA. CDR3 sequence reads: CASSYQGRYNEQFF. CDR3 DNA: TGTGCCAGCAGCTATCAGGGGCGGTACAATGAGCAGTTCTTC.

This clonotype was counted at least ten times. The CDR3 nucleotides read TGCGCCAGCAGCTGGGGAATAGGGGAAGCGAACACCGGGGAGCTGTTTTTT. Protein sequence: CASSWGIGEANTGELFF. The chain joins TRBV5-1 to TRBJ2-2, with D possibly being TRBD1 (5 bases). The CDR3 sequence is 17 residues long. Trimming stripped 3 bases from V and 0 bases from J, with 15 bases between. Germline V lookup: CDR1 SGHRS, CDR2 YFSETQ.

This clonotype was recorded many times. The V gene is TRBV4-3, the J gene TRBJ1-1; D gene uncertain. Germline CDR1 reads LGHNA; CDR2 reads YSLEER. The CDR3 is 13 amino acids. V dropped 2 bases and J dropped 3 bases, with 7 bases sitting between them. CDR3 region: CASSQTRDTEAFF. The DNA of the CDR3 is TGCGCCAGCAGCCAAACGAGGGACACTGAAGCTTTCTTT.

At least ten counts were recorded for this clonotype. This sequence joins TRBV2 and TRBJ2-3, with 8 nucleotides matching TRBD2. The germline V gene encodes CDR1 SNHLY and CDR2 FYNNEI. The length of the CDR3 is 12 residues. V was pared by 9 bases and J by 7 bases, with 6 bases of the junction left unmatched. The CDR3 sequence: CASKAGANTQYF. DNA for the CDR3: TGTGCCAGTAAAGCGGGAGCAAATACGCAGTATTTT.

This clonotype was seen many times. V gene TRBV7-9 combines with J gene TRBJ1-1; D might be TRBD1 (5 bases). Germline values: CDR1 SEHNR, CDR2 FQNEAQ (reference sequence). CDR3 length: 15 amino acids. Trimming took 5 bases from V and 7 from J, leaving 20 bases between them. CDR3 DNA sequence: TGTGCCAGCAGCCCCCGTGGAAGGGGATTTAGTGAAGCTTTCTTT. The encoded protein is CASSPRGRGFSEAFF.

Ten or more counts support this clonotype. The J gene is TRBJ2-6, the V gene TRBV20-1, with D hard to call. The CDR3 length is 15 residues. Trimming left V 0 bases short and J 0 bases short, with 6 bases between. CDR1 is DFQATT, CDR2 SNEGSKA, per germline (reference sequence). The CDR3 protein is CSARDLSSGANVLTF. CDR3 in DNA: TGCAGTGCTAGAGATCTGAGCTCTGGGGCCAACGTCCTGACTTTC.

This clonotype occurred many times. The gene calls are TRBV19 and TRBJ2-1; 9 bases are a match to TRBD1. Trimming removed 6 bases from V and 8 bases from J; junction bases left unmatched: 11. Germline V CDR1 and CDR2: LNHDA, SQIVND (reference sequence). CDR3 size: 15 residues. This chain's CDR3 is CASSTGTGMYDEQFF. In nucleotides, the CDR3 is TGTGCCAGTAGCACCGGGACAGGGATGTATGATGAGCAGTTCTTC. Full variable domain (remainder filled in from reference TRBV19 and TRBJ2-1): DGGITQSPKYLFRKEGQNVTLSCEQNLNHDAMYWYRQDPGQGLRLIYYSQIVNDFQKGDIAEGYSVSREKKESFPLTVTSAQKNPTAFYLCASSTGTGMYDEQFFGPGTRLTVL.

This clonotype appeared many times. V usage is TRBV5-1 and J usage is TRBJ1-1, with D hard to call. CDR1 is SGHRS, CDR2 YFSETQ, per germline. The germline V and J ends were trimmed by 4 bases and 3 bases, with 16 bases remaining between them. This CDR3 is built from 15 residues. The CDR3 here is CASSTGTEADTEAFF. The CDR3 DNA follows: TGCGCCAGCAGCACCGGAACAGAGGCGGACACTGAAGCTTTCTTT.